Below are 18 T cell receptor beta chains sequenced from a single sample in a study of T cell clonality in common variable immunodeficiency. Points from the study as a whole: Reportedly, TCR beta sequences from common variable immunodeficiency showed fewer deletions and N-nucleotide insertions.

Their cognate antigens are unknown. The method was immunoSEQ multiplex PCR; TCRdb's version includes in-frame clones alone and lacks a portion of them. Recorded here are under 35,000 clones, with no singletons, and the ten leading clones hold 5.4%. Input material: peripheral blood mononuclear cells. The source is a human donor with common variable immunodeficiency.

In this sample, this clone turned up a few times. The read ends 3 residues early relative to the CDR3; the germline J gene fills the gap. The genes are TRBV7-9 and TRBJ1-1; D is ambiguous. The CDR3 sequence is 13 residues long. From germline, CDR1 is SEHNR and CDR2 FQNEAQ (reference sequence). Trimming stripped 3 bases from V and 1 base from J, with 6 bases between. The CDR3 sequence: CASSFHRNTEAFF. Partial CDR3 DNA: TGTGCCAGCAGCTTCCACAGGAACACTGAA.

This clone occurred a few times. The DNA ends 3 residues before the CDR3 does, and the rest of the CDR3 is filled in from the germline J gene. The chain is built from TRBV7-9 and TRBJ2-7; 10 positions agree with TRBD1. Losses at the gene ends were 4 bases for V and 2 bases for J; bases not matched to a gene: 2. Germline CDR1 is SEHNR and CDR2 is FQNEAQ (reference sequence). The length of the CDR3 is 14 residues. CDR3 in amino acids: CASSYDRGPYEQYF. Incomplete CDR3 DNA: TGTGCCAGCAGCTACGACAGGGGGCCCTACGAG.

The sequenced part of the CDR3 DNA is TGTGCCAGTAGATCGGGGGGGGAAATCTACGAG. It codes for CASRSGGEIYE. The CDR3 in its entirety is CASRSGGEIYEQYF. V and J are TRBV19 and TRBJ2-7; the match to TRBD2 covers 8 bases. With the read ending 3 residues before the CDR3 end, the germline J gene is used to fill in that end. Trimming at V came to 6 bases and at J to 3 bases, leaving 7 bases not matched to a gene. This CDR3 region has 14 residues. Germline values: CDR1 LNHDA, CDR2 SQIVND (reference sequence). Variable domain in full (rest from reference TRBV19 and TRBJ2-7): DGGITQSPKYLFRKEGQNVTLSCEQNLNHDAMYWYRQDPGQGLRLIYYSQIVNDFQKGDIAEGYSVSREKKESFPLTVTSAQKNPTAFYLCASRSGGEIYEQYFGPGTRLTVT.

A word on this clone: The read gets to within 3 residues of the CDR3 end, and the germline J gene fills in the rest. The gene calls are TRBV19 and TRBJ1-1; D possibly corresponds to TRBD1 (6 bases). Trimming shortened V by 4 bases and J by 3 bases, and 21 bases separated the two germline ends. CDR1 LNHDA and CDR2 SQIVND come from the germline V gene (reference sequence). This CDR3 is 17 amino acids long. Here the CDR3 reads CASSKVKGVAEDTEAFF. Partial CDR3 DNA: TGTGCCAGTAGTAAGGTTAAGGGGGTGGCAGAGGACACTGAA.

This clone was seen many times. The read terminates 3 residues before the CDR3 end, so the remaining end is supplied by the germline J gene. This chain joins TRBV4-1 and TRBJ1-2, with TRBD1 matching 9 bases. The CDR3 length is 14 residues. CDR1 and CDR2 from the germline V gene are MGHRA and YSYEKL. J lost 4 bases, V lost 1 base, and 1 base had no gene match. The CDR3 loop reads CASSQGDRVYGYTF. CDR3 DNA (partial): TGCGCCAGCAGCCAAGGGGACAGGGTCTATGGC.

This clone occurred a few times. The CDR3 end is not reached by the read, which stops 3 residues before it; the germline J gene fills it in. The chain combines TRBV5-8 with TRBJ1-1; 7 bases are shared with TRBD1. In germline, CDR1 is SGHTS, CDR2 YDEGEE. This CDR3 has 12 residues. The sequenced part of the CDR3 DNA is TGTGCCAGCAGCTTGAGGGGGCGGGAA. Translated: CASSLRGRE. The full CDR3 reads CASSLRGREAFF.

A few counts support this clone. The read ends 3 residues early relative to the CDR3; the germline J gene fills the gap. J is TRBJ2-1 and V is TRBV5-1, with 9 bases that match TRBD1. Germline trimming cut 9 bases from V and 7 bases from J; bases unmatched to any gene: 14. The CDR3 loop spans 15 amino acids. CDR1 and CDR2 from the germline V gene are SGHRS and YFSETQ. The DNA read from the CDR3 is TGCGCCACCAGGGGTTCTCACAGGGGGCTTAATGAG. It encodes CATRGSHRGLNE. The entire CDR3 is CATRGSHRGLNEQFF.

A note on this clone: The read terminates 3 residues before the CDR3 end, so the remaining end is supplied by the germline J gene. The V and J genes are TRBV7-3 and TRBJ2-3, with D unclear. Germline V lookup: CDR1 SGHTA, CDR2 FQGTGA. The V and J ends lost 6 bases and 0 bases respectively, with 10 bases between them. This CDR3 has 14 residues. The sequenced CDR3 bases are TGTGCCAGCAGACCTAGGAGTAGCACAGATACG. Its protein product is CASRPRSSTDT. The whole CDR3 reads CASRPRSSTDTQYF.

Many counts were recorded for this clone. The read finishes 3 residues shy of the CDR3 end, and the germline J gene is used to complete it. This chain uses TRBV19 with TRBJ1-2; 11 bases line up with TRBD1. The CDR3 totals 14 residues. Per germline, CDR1 LNHDA and CDR2 SQIVND (reference sequence). CDR3 in amino acids: CASSPGQGAGGYTF. The sequenced part of the CDR3 DNA is TGTGCCAGTAGTCCCGGACAGGGGGCGGGGGGC.

Comments on this clone: The read comes to an end 3 residues before the CDR3 does, leaving the germline J gene to fill in the end. This sequence joins TRBV2 and TRBJ2-1; 11 bases line up with TRBD1. Germline CDR1 reads SNHLY; CDR2 reads FYNNEI. This CDR3 region has 14 residues. V was pared by 8 bases and J by 8 bases, with 8 bases of the junction left unmatched. CDR3 DNA, as far as it was read: TGTGCCAGCCTAAAGGACAGGGGGCGAGATGAG. Its translation: CASLKDRGRDE. In full, the CDR3 is CASLKDRGRDEQFF.

Concerning this clone: The read finishes 3 residues shy of the CDR3 end, and the germline J gene is used to complete it. The chain uses TRBV19 and TRBJ1-6; a weak D match, TRBD1 (6 bases). Germline loops: CDR1 LNHDA, CDR2 SQIVND (reference sequence). Trimming removed 8 bases at V and 0 bases at J, with 11 bases between. The length of the CDR3 is 15 residues. The CDR3 sequence: CASGDRHSYNSPLHF. The sequenced part of the CDR3 DNA is TGTGCCAGTGGCGACAGGCACTCCTATAATTCACCC.

Ten or more counts support this clone. Read data end 3 residues before the CDR3 end; the end is taken from the germline J gene. V and J are TRBV5-1 and TRBJ2-7; 8 bases align to TRBD1. The CDR3 loop spans 16 amino acids. V shed 4 bases, J shed 4 bases, and the junction held 13 bases outside the gene matches. Germline CDR1 reads SGHRS; CDR2 reads YFSETQ. CDR3 sequence: CASSPGHRDRTYEQYF. The sequenced part of the CDR3 DNA is TGCGCCAGCAGCCCGGGGCACCGGGACAGGACTTACGAG.

There are many counts of this clone. The read ends 3 residues early relative to the CDR3; the germline J gene fills the gap. The rearrangement uses TRBV13 and TRBJ1-2; D is undetermined. The V gene's germline CDR1 is PRHDT and CDR2 FYEKMQ (reference sequence). The CDR3 totals 13 residues. CDR3 bases read: TGTGCCAGCAGCTTATGGGCAGATCGCGGC. As protein: CASSLWADRG. The full-length CDR3 reads as CASSLWADRGYTF.

Many counts were recorded for this clone. The DNA ends 3 residues before the CDR3 does, and the rest of the CDR3 is filled in from the germline J gene. The chain uses TRBV6-4 and TRBJ1-2, with TRBD1 identical over 8 bases. The CDR3 length is 13 residues. Germline assignment: CDR1 MRHNA and CDR2 SNTAGT. Trimming took 3 bases from V and 7 from J; bases not matched to a gene: 4. CDR3 residues: CASSDFQGAGYTF. The sequenced part of the CDR3 DNA is TGTGCCAGCAGTGATTTCCAGGGGGCTGGC.

The CDR3 bases that were read are TGTGCCAGCAGTAGACAGGGGACTAACACTGAA. Its protein product is CASSRQGTNTE. The CDR3 in full is CASSRQGTNTEAFF. The chain is built from TRBV7-8 and TRBJ1-1; 8 nucleotides line up with TRBD1. The CDR3 end falls 3 residues outside the read, so it is completed with the germline J gene. Germline values: CDR1 SGHVS, CDR2 FQNEAQ. This CDR3 has 14 amino acids. The J segment lost 2 bases and the V segment lost 6 bases, leaving 5 bases of the junction unmatched. The full variable domain, its missing parts supplied by reference TRBV7-8 and TRBJ1-1, is GAGVSQSPRYKVAKRGQDVALRCDPISGHVSLFWYQQALGQGPEFLTYFQNEAQLDKSGLPSDRFFAERPEGSVSTLKIQRTQQEDSAVYLCASSRQGTNTEAFFGQGTRLTVV.

Regarding this clone: The CDR3 goes on 3 residues after the read ends, and that part is filled in from the germline J gene. The chain recombines TRBV2 with TRBJ2-1; 8 positions match TRBD1. Germline V gene sequence: CDR1 SNHLY, CDR2 FYNNEI. The CDR3 is made up of 15 amino acids. Trimming removed 6 bases from V and 8 bases from J; junction bases left unmatched: 12. The covered CDR3 bases are TGTGCCAGCAGAAGGGACAGGTCCACTATGGATGAG. This codes for CASRRDRSTMDE. The CDR3, in full, reads CASRRDRSTMDEQFF.

Remarks on this clone: The read ends 3 residues before the CDR3 terminus; that terminus is restored from the germline J gene. The genes are TRBV18 and TRBJ1-1, with D possibly TRBD1 on 6 matching bases. The CDR3 spans 13 residues. Germline CDR1 reads KGHSH; CDR2 reads LQKENI. The ends were cut back, 2 bases at V and 6 bases at J, with 10 bases in the middle. CDR3 bases read: TGTGCCAGCTCACCAACAGGGACCTCTGAA. Protein: CASSPTGTSE. The whole CDR3 is CASSPTGTSEAFF.

Only a few counts were recorded for this clone. The CDR3 end lies 3 residues beyond the end of the read and is filled in from the germline J gene. The chain is built from TRBV7-8 and TRBJ2-3; 8 positions agree with TRBD1. Germline-derived CDR1 and CDR2 are SGHVS and FQNEAQ. V gave up 2 bases and J gave up 7 bases; unmatched junction bases: 8. This CDR3 region has 15 residues. The covered CDR3 bases are TGTGCCAGCAGCTTACGACAGGGGTTGGGAAATACG. This sequence encodes CASSLRQGLGNT. The whole CDR3 reads CASSLRQGLGNTQYF.